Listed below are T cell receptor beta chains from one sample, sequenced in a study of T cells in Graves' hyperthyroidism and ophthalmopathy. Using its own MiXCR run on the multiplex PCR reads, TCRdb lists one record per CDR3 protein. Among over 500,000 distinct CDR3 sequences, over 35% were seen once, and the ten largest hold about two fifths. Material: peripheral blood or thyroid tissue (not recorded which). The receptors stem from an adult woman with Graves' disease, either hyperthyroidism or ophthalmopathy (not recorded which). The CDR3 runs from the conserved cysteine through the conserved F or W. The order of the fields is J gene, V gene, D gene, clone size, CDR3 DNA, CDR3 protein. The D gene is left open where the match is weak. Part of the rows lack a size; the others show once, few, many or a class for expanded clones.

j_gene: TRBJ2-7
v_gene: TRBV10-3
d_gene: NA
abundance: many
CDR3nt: TGTGCCATCAGTGAAGGGAATGACTACGAGCAGTACTTC
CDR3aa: CAISEGNDYEQYF

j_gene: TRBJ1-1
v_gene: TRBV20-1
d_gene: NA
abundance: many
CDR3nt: TGCAGTGCCGGGGGGGATCCCACTGAAGCTTTCTTT
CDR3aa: CSAGGDPTEAFF

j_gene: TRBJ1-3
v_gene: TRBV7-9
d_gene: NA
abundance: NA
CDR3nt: TGTGCCAGCAGCTTGGCCAGCAGGGGATATTCTGGAAACACCATATATTTT
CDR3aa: CASSLASRGYSGNTIYF

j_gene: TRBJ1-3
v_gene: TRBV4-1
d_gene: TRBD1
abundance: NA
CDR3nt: TGCGCCAGCAGCCAAGAAGCGGCAGGGGGCGGAGGGGTCCTCTCTGGAAACACCATATATTTT
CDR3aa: CASSQEAAGGGGVLSGNTIYF

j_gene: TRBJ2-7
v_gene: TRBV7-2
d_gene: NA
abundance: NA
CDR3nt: TGTGCCAGCAGCCCCCGGCGGGGGACACAGTACTTC
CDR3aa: CASSPRRGTQYF

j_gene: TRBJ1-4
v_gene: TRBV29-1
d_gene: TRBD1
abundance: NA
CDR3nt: TGCAGCTTGGGGACAGGGGGTGAAAAACCGTTTTTT
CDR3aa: CSLGTGGEKPFF

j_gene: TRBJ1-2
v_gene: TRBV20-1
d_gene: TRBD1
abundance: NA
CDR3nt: TGCAGTGCTAGAGCGAGACAGGGAGGCTATGGCTACACCTTC
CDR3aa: CSARARQGGYGYTF

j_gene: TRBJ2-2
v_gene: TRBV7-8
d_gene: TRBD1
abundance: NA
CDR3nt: TGTGCCAGCAGCTCCGGGACAGGGCGAACCGGGGAGCTGTTTTTT
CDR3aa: CASSSGTGRTGELFF

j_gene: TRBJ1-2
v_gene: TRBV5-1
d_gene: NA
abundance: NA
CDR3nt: TGCGCCAGCAGCACGGACGGAACATATGGCTACACCTTC
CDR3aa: CASSTDGTYGYTF

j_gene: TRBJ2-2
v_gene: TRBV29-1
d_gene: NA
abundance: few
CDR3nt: TGCAGCGTTGAGGGAGGTGGGGAGGCCGGGGAGCTGTTTTTT
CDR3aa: CSVEGGGEAGELFF

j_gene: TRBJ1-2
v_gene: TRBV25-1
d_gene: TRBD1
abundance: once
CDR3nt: TGTGCCGGGACAGGGGCCGGCTATGGCTACACCTTC
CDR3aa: CAGTGAGYGYTF

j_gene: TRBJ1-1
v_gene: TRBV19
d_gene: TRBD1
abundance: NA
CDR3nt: TGTGCCAGTAGTATCATATCTGGACAGGGGAAAGCTTTCTTT
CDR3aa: CASSIISGQGKAFF

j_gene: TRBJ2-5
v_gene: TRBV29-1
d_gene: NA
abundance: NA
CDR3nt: TGCAGCGTTGAAGGGGGGGTTAGAGAGACCCAGTACTTC
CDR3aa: CSVEGGVRETQYF

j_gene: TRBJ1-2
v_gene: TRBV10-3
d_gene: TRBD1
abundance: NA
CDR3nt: TGTGCCATCGGCGAACAGGGGGCAAACTATGGCTACACCTTC
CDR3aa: CAIGEQGANYGYTF

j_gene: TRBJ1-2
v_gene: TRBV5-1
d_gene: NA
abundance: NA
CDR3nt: TGCGCCAGCGCCGGACGAGGCTACACCTTC
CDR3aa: CASAGRGYTF

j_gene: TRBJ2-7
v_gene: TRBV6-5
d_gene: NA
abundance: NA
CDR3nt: TGTGCCAGCAGAAAATCACAGGGTTGGGCATACGAGCAGTACTTC
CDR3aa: CASRKSQGWAYEQYF

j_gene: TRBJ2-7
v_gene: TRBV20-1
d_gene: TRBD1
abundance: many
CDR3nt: TGCAGTGCCAAGACAGGGGGCGTCTACGAGCAGTACTTC
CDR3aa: CSAKTGGVYEQYF

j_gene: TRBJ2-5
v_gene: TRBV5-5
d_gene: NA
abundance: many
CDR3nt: TGTGCCAGCAGCTTGTATGGGGGGCAAGAGACCCAGTACTTC
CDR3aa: CASSLYGGQETQYF

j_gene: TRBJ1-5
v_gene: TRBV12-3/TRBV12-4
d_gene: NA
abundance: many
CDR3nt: TGTGCCAGCAGTTTTTCCCAGGATCAGCCCCAGCATTTT
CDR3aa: CASSFSQDQPQHF

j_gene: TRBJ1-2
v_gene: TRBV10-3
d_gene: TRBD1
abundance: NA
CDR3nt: TGTGCCATCAGGGGAGGACAGGGGACCTATGGCTACACCTTC
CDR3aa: CAIRGGQGTYGYTF

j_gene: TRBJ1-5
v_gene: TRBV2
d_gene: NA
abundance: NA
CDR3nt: TGTGCCAGCAGGAGGGGGTTCGGCGGCCAGCCCCAGCATTTT
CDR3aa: CASRRGFGGQPQHF

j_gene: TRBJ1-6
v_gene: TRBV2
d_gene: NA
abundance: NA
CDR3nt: TGTGCCAGCAGTGAGGAACAGGGTTCGCCTTCACCCCTCCACTTT
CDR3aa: CASSEEQGSPSPLHF

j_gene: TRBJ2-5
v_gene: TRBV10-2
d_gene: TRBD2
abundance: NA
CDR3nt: TGCGCCAGCCAAGTAGCGGGAGGCGAGACCCAGTACTTC
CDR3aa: CASQVAGGETQYF

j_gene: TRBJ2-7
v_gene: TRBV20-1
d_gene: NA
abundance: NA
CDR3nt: TGCAGTGCAACGACTGCCGAGTCCTACGAGCAGTACTTC
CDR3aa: CSATTAESYEQYF

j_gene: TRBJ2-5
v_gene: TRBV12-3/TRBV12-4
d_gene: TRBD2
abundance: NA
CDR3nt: TGTGCCAGCGGGGGGAGGTTAGCGGGTGAGACCCAGTACTTC
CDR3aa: CASGGRLAGETQYF

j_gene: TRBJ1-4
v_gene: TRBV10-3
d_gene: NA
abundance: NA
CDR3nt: TGTGCCAGCAGTTTCCGGCCTAATGAAAAACTGTTTTTT
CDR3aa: CASSFRPNEKLFF

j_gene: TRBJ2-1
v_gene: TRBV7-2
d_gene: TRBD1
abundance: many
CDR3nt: TGTGCCAGCAGCTTAGACGACAGGGCGACCTACAATGAGCAGTTCTTC
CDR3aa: CASSLDDRATYNEQFF

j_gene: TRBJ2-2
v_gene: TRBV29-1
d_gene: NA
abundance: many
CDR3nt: TGCAGCGTTGCAAGTGGTAAAGCCGGGGAGCTGTTTTTT
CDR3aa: CSVASGKAGELFF

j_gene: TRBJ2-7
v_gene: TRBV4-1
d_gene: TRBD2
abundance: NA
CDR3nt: TGCGCCAGCAGCCAAGAGGGACTAGCGGGTACCTACGAGCAGTACTTC
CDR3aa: CASSQEGLAGTYEQYF

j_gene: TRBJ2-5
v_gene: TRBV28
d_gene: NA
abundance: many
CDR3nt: TGTGCCAGCAACCCCTATCAGTCAGGGCCGGGGGAGACCCAGTACTTC
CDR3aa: CASNPYQSGPGETQYF

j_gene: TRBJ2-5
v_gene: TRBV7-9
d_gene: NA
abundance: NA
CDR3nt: TGTGCCAGCAGCTATCGCGGGGGCGATAAGGAAACCCAGTACTTC
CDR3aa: CASSYRGGDKETQYF

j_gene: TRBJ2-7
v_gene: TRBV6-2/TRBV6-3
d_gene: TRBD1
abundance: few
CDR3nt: TGTGCCAGCAGTAGGACAGGGTCGGGCTACGAGCAGTACTTC
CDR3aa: CASSRTGSGYEQYF

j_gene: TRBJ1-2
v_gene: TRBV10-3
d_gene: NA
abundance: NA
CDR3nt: TGTGCCATCAGTGAGCCCGGGGCCGAATTGGGCTACACCTTC
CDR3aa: CAISEPGAELGYTF

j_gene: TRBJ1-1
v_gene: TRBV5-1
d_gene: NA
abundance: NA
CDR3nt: TGCGCCAGCAGCCCACCGGGTGGGGGTCTAAGGACTGAAGCTTTCTTT
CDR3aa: CASSPPGGGLRTEAFF

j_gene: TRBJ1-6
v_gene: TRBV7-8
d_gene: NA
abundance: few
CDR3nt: TGTGCCAGCAGCTCCCGGGACACCGCAGGGCCCCTCCACTTT
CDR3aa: CASSSRDTAGPLHF

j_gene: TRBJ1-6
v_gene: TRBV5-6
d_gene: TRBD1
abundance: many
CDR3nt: TGTGCCAGCAGCTTGGGGACAGGGACGAGATCACCCCTCCACTTT
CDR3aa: CASSLGTGTRSPLHF

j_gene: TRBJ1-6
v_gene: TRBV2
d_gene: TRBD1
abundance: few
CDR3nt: TGTGCCAGCAGTGGTGGGACAGGGGGCCTCCCCCTCCACTTT
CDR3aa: CASSGGTGGLPLHF

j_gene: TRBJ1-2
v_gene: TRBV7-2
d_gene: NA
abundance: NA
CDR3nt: TGTGCCAGCAGCCCCGGACGGGTTAGTGGCTACACCTTC
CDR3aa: CASSPGRVSGYTF

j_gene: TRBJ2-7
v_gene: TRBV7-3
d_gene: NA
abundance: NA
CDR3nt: TGTGCCAGCAGCTTAACTAGCGGACGCTACTACGAGCAGTACTTC
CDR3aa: CASSLTSGRYYEQYF

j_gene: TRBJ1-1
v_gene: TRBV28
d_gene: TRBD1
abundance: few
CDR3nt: TGTGCCAGCAGGACCCCAGGGGGCTTGAACACTGAAGCTTTCTTT
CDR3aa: CASRTPGGLNTEAFF

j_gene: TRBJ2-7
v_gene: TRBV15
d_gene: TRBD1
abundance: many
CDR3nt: TGTGCCACCAGCAGAGAATGGCAGGGGGCCTACGAGCAGTACTTC
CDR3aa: CATSREWQGAYEQYF

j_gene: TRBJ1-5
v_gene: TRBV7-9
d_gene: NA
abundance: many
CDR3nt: TGTGCCAGCAGCTCGCGCGTCCCCCGAGGTCAGCCCCAGCATTTT
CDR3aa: CASSSRVPRGQPQHF

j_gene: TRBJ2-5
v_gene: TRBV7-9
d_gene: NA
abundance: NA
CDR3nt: TGTGCCAGCAGCTCCCCGGACTACGTCGAGACCCAGTACTTC
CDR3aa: CASSSPDYVETQYF

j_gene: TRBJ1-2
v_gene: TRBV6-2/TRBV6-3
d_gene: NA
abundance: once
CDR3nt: TGTGCCAGCAACCTACAGGGTGTTCTCTCGGGCTACACCTTC
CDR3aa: CASNLQGVLSGYTF

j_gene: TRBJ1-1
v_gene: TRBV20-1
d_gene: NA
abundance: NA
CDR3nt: TGCAGTGCTAGTAACTTCGGGGCTGAAGCTTTCTTT
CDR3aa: CSASNFGAEAFF

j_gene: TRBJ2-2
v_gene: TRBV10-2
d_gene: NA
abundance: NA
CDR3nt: TGCGCCAGCAGTGATGGGCTAGCCTCGACCGGGGAGCTGTTTTTT
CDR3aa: CASSDGLASTGELFF

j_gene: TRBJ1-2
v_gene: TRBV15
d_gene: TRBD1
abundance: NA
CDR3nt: TGTGCCACCAGCAGTCCCGTTCGGGACAGCTATGGCTACACCTTC
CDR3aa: CATSSPVRDSYGYTF

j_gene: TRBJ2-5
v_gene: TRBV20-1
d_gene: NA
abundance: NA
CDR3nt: TGCAGTGCTAGAGATCTCTCCAGGGAAGAGACCCAGTACTTC
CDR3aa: CSARDLSREETQYF

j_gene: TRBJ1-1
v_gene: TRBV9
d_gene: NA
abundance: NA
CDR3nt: TGTGCCAGCAGCCAAGCCGCAACCCTCGGCACTGAAGCTTTCTTT
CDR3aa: CASSQAATLGTEAFF

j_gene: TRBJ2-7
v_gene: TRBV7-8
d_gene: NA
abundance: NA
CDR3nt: TGTGCCAGCAGCCAAGACCTGACAGGCCTCGGCTACGAGCAGTACTTC
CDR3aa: CASSQDLTGLGYEQYF

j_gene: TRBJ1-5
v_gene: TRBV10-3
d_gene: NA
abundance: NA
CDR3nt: TGTGCCAGCACCCTGGACGGAGAGCCCCAGCATTTT
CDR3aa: CASTLDGEPQHF

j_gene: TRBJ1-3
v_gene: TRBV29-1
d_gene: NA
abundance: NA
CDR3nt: TGCAGCGTTACGGGACACACCATATATTTT
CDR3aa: CSVTGHTIYF

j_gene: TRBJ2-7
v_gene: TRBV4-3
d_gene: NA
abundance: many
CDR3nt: TGCGCCAGCAGCCAAGATACAAAGACCGAGCAGTACTTC
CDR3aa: CASSQDTKTEQYF

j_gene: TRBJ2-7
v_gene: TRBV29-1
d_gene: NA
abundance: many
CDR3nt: TGCAGCGTTGGCCCAGGTTTGGCCTACGAGCAGTACTTC
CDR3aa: CSVGPGLAYEQYF

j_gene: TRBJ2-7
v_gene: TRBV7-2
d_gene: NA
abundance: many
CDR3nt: TGTGCCAGCAGCTCTGTGAAGGGCGCCTACGAGCAGTACTTC
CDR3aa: CASSSVKGAYEQYF